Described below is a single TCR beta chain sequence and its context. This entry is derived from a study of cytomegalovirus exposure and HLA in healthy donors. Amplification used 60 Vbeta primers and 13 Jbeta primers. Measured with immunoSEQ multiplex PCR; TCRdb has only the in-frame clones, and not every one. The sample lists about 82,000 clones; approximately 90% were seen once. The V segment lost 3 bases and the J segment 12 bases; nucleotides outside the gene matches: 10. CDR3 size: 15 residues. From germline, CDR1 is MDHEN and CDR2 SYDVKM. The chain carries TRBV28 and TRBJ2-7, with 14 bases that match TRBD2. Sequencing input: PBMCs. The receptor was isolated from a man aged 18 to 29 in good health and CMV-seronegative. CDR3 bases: TGTGCCAGCAGTTTTTCACCGGGACTAGCGGGAGCGGTGTACTTC. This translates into CASSFSPGLAGAVYF. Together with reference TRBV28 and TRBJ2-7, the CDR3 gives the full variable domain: DVKVTQSSRYLVKRTGEKVFLECVQDMDHENMFWYRQDPGLGLRLIYFSYDVKMKEKGDIPEGYSVSREKKERFSLILESASTNQTSMYLCASSFSPGLAGAVYFGPGTRLTVT.